The source of this T cell receptor (beta chain) is a study of blood T cell repertoires in COVID-19. Study summary: Acute and convalescent COVID-19 samples came from the United States, Italy and Spain. PBMCs, B-cell-depleted T cells, or T cells were the source of the cDNA or gDNA that made up the material.

Patients at the Seattle site were enrolled during active infection and followed longitudinally. The CDR3 length is 15 residues. CDR1 and CDR2 from the germline V gene are LGHDT and YNNKEL (reference sequence). V lost 1 base to trimming and J lost 2 bases, with 9 bases between them. In the study's own analysis: Quantification of nucleated cells was approximated via reference gene primer amplification. The data were produced by immunoSEQ multiplex PCR, yet TCRdb's version contains in-frame clones alone and is incomplete. V, J and clone size are taken as reported in that table, and D and trimming were inferred from the DNA itself. The data contain approximately 250,000 clones, 86% of them singletons.

The receptor comes from a woman aged 70-85 years with COVID-19, enrolled during active disease. This chain uses TRBV3-1 (or the pseudogene TRBV3-2) with TRBJ1-5; possibly TRBD1 for D (6 bases). Sequencing was done on a sample of peripheral blood. CDR3 bases: TGTGCCAGCAGCCAAGGGACAGCCCGCAATCAGCCCCAGCATTTT. It specifies CASSQGTARNQPQHF.